This TCR beta chain was identified in a study of T cell responses to AZD1222 COVID-19 vaccine. Whole-study results and caveats: Repertoires were sampled only after the peak T cell response. A mostly white British donor set with more females was recruited, and clonal diversity was possibly underestimated. Variant regions that are unmutated are reportedly the target of nearly half of spike-specific TCRs. Spike regions recognized by vaccine-associated CD4 TCRs spanned the protein, led by 160-218 and 743-854.

This clone occurred a few times. Its target is unknown. V dropped 0 bases and J dropped 5; count of bases not matched to a gene: 5. From germline, CDR1 is SGDLS and CDR2 YYNGEE. CDR3 length: 14 amino acids. The protocol was immunoSEQ multiplex PCR, while the TCRdb copy is restricted to in-frame clones and leaves out a portion. This table has more than 70,000 clones, less than 95% appearing once. The rearrangement uses TRBV9 and TRBJ2-7; 7 positions match TRBD1. The sequence was collected from an adult who received the AZD1222 COVID-19 vaccine. The input for sequencing was peripheral blood, taken 28 days after the second AZD1222 dose. CDR3 sequence: CASSVGVGGNEQYF. The CDR3 region has the DNA TGTGCCAGCAGCGTAGGGGTAGGGGGCAACGAGCAGTACTTC.